These T cell receptor beta chains were read from a single sample in a study of lymphopenia after photon versus proton radiotherapy. Profiled with immunoSEQ multiplex PCR; TCRdb holds only in-frame clones, not every one. This sample yields some 15,000 clones, of which 88% are seen a single time; 45% to 60% belongs to the top ten. The sample here was peripheral blood, taken from a patient treated with proton-based radiotherapy. The receptor source for this set is a woman aged 60 to 75 with cholangiocarcinoma. Some clones in this sample may be carry-over from other donors' samples. Each CDR3 is given without its conserved first and last residue. The order of the fields is V gene, J gene, clone size, CDR3 protein. Only some rows state a clone size, as once, few, many or a class for expanded clones.

TRBV13	TRBJ2-5	.	ASSVRQGGGQETQY
TRBV7-8	TRBJ2-3	.	ASSLVRDTQY
TRBV6-1	TRBJ2-1	.	ASSEADSYNEQF
TRBV5-8	TRBJ1-5	.	ASSSPLEGNQPQH
TRBV10-2	TRBJ1-4	.	ASYPSGGGEKLF
TRBV6-1	TRBJ1-2	.	ASSGRTGRTYGYT
TRBV25-1	TRBJ2-1	.	ASAKTSGRINEQF
TRBV27	TRBJ1-4	.	ASSWGEGTWEKLF
TRBV6-5	TRBJ2-7	.	ASSIVFGTYEQY
TRBV4-1	TRBJ1-2	few	ASSEARGRDYGYT
TRBV6-5	TRBJ1-2	.	ASSLDRAANYGYT
TRBV11-2	TRBJ1-5	.	ASSLGLNQPQH
TRBV9	TRBJ2-1	.	ASSAGGSYNEQF
TRBV7-2	TRBJ2-6	once	ASSEQLSGANVLT
TRBV7-2	TRBJ1-1	.	ASSLRTGVPTEAF
TRBV18	TRBJ1-5	.	ASSPSGGGDQPQH
TRBV5-1	TRBJ2-6	.	ASSSPRGGLSSGANVLT
TRBV5-4	TRBJ2-2	.	ASSFASGRSNTGELF
TRBV7-2	TRBJ2-7	.	ASSLDRTSGEQY
TRBV12-5	TRBJ1-1	.	ASGLWQGFTEAF
TRBV7-2	TRBJ2-5	.	ASNMGIRGRETQY
TRBV30	TRBJ2-6	.	AWRREGRVSGANVLT
TRBV6-1	TRBJ1-5	.	ASSELQEHQPQH
TRBV5-3	TRBJ2-5	.	ARSLSAPAGGETQY
TRBV5-1	TRBJ1-2	.	ASTPTGPNYGYT
TRBV21-1	TRBJ2-5	.	ASRLSGPPQETQY